The 20 T cell receptor beta chains given below trace back to one sample, sequenced in a study of metastatic and nonmetastatic thyroid tumors (dated by TCRdb to 2019 to 2021). Before undergoing thyroid surgery, none of the patients had been given any kind of treatment. Libraries were constructed by PCR. Reads for this sample came from an Illumina HiSeq 4000. The raw public data were reprocessed by TCRdb itself: fastp quality trimming at Q25, MiXCR clonotype calling, in-frame beta chains only. The sample table lists 9,500 to 14,000 clones, roughly 27% of them with a count of one. About a fifth of the sample comes from the top ten. The sequencing input was adjacent normal tissue. The source is a male donor with papillary thyroid cancer or a benign thyroid nodule (not recorded which). Some clones in this sample may be carry-over from other donors' samples.

This chain uses TRBV24-1 with TRBJ2-2; possibly TRBD2 for D (7 bases). With 3 bases removed from V and 6 bases from J, the gap between germline ends came to 10 bases. The CDR3 is made up of 14 amino acids. Germline CDR1 KGHDR, CDR2 SFDVKD. Written as DNA, the CDR3 is TGTGCCACCAGTGATCCCGGGGGGCCCGGGGAGCTGTTTTTT. Its translation is CATSDPGGPGELFF.

The chain employs TRBV20-1 and TRBJ1-1; D is undetermined. Trimming pared 0 bases from V and 1 base from J, leaving 15 bases between. In germline, CDR1 is DFQATT, CDR2 SNEGSKA (reference sequence). The CDR3 consists of 16 residues. CDR3 sequence: CSARDGGRTQNTEAFF. The CDR3 region has the DNA TGCAGTGCTAGAGATGGAGGCAGGACCCAGAACACTGAAGCTTTCTTT.

The rearrangement joins TRBV7-3 to TRBJ2-3, with a possible D match to TRBD1 (6 bases). V was shortened by 2 bases and J by 6 bases, with 6 bases between the two germline ends. The CDR3 covers 12 residues. CDR1 and CDR2 from the germline V gene are SGHTA and FQGTGA. This chain's CDR3 is CASSLQGDTQYF. For the CDR3, the DNA is TGTGCCAGCAGCTTACAGGGGGATACGCAGTATTTT.

The rearrangement links TRBV11-2 to TRBJ2-3, with 7 bases aligning to TRBD1. The V and J ends lost 3 bases and 2 bases, in that order; junction bases with no gene match: 5. The CDR3 is 15 amino acids. CDR1 and CDR2 (germline): SGHAT, FQNNGV. The CDR3 DNA sequence: TGTGCCAGCAGCTTCGGGACAGCAACCACAGATACGCAGTATTTT. Protein product: CASSFGTATTDTQYF.

This clone has ten or more counts. Given a much more abundant clone one base away, this may be a read error. The same CDR3 also results from other DNA sequences found in this sample. This chain links TRBV3-1 with TRBJ1-1, with 7 bases that match TRBD1. Germline loops: CDR1 LGHDT, CDR2 YNNKEL (reference sequence). The CDR3 contains 15 residues. CDR3: CASSYYRGMNTEAFF. CDR3 bases: TGCGCCAGCAGCTACTACAGGGGAATGAACACTGAAGCTTTCTTT.

The table lists this clone with many counts. Possible read error: a much larger clone is one base away. Other DNA sequences in this specimen translate into the identical CDR3. The chain uses TRBV5-1 and TRBJ2-1; TRBD2 agrees at 7 bases. Germline values: CDR1 SGHRS, CDR2 YFSETQ. The CDR3 is 16 residues long. The J segment lost 10 bases and the V segment lost 4 bases, leaving 17 bases of the junction unmatched. Here the CDR3 DNA reads TGCGCCAGCAGCGACGCTGGCGGGGGTTTTTTGAACGAGCAGTTCTTC. Protein product: CASSDAGGGFLNEQFF.

The rearrangement links TRBV5-1 to TRBJ1-1, with 7 nucleotides matching TRBD1. V shed 4 bases, J shed 0 bases, and the junction held 3 bases outside the gene matches. Per germline, CDR1 SGHRS and CDR2 YFSETQ. The CDR3 covers 14 residues. CDR3: CASSRDRVNTEAFF. The CDR3 DNA reads TGCGCCAGCAGCCGAGACAGGGTGAACACTGAAGCTTTCTTT.

This clone is medium-sized. J is TRBJ1-2 and V is TRBV30; 8 bases are shared with TRBD1. V lost 2 bases, J lost 4 bases, and 6 bases stayed unmatched. Germline CDR1 GTSNPN, CDR2 SVGIG (reference sequence). This CDR3 contains 14 residues. CDR3 DNA sequence: TGTGCCTGGAGTTTTAGAGACAGGGGCTATGGCTACACCTTC. This sequence encodes CAWSFRDRGYGYTF.

The chain has TRBV30 and TRBJ2-6, with D possibly being TRBD1 (5 bases). V lost 8 bases and J lost 1, with 12 bases in between. The CDR3 consists of 14 residues. From germline, CDR1 is GTSNPN and CDR2 SVGIG (reference sequence). CDR3 sequence (DNA): TGTGCCGGAATGGGGCTATCTGGGGCCAACGTCCTGACTTTC. Amino acids: CAGMGLSGANVLTF. Full variable domain (rest looked up from reference TRBV30 and TRBJ2-6): SQTIHQWPATLVQPVGSPLSLECTVEGTSNPNLYWYRQAAGRGLQLLFYSVGIGQISSEVPQNLSASRPQDRQFILSSKKLLLSDSGFYLCAGMGLSGANVLTFGAGSRLTVL.

Details on this clone: A much more abundant neighbour one base away suggests this may be a read error. J is TRBJ2-2 and V is TRBV27; D remains ambiguous. V was trimmed by 5 bases and J by 6 bases, leaving 10 bases between them. CDR1 MNHEY and CDR2 SMNVEV come from the germline V gene (reference sequence). The CDR3 extends over 13 amino acids. In nucleotides, the CDR3 is TGTGCCAGCAGTGTCGATTGTTCCGGGGAGCTGTTTTTT. Translated, it gives CASSVDCSGELFF.

The J gene is TRBJ1-5, the V gene TRBV2, with 8 bases that match TRBD1. The V segment lost 6 bases and the J segment 6 bases; nucleotides outside the gene matches: 7. The CDR3 totals 14 residues. CDR1 is SNHLY, CDR2 FYNNEI, per germline. The CDR3 bases are TGTGCCAGCAGCGGCAACGGACAGGGTCAGCCCCAGCATTTT. This translates into CASSGNGQGQPQHF.

Relative to its sample, this clone is medium-sized. The chain uses TRBV12-3 or TRBV12-4 and TRBJ1-6, with 11 bases lining up with TRBD1. CDR3 length equals 17 residues. Trimming removed 6 bases from V and 5 bases from J; junction bases left unmatched: 9. CDR3 loop: CASSKVDRGPDNSPLHF. CDR3 DNA: TGTGCCAGCAGCAAAGTGGACAGGGGGCCCGATAATTCACCCCTCCACTTT.

This clone was detected only a few times. The chain uses TRBV11-3 and TRBJ1-2; no clear D. Germline CDR1 SGHNT, CDR2 YENEEA. The CDR3 extends over 16 amino acids. V lost 4 bases and J 0 bases, leaving 15 bases between the germline ends. CDR3 sequence reads: CASSSKDRAPNYGYTF. The CDR3 DNA sequence: TGTGCCAGCAGCTCAAAGGACCGAGCACCTAACTATGGCTACACCTTC.

V and J are TRBV20-1 and TRBJ1-5, with TRBD1 as a possible D gene (6 bases). V was cut by 5 bases and J by 6 bases, with 14 bases left in between. The CDR3 is 13 amino acids. In germline, CDR1 is DFQATT, CDR2 SNEGSKA (reference sequence). The CDR3 sequence is CSAPTGTGQPQHF. CDR3 coding DNA: TGCAGTGCTCCCACAGGGACCGGTCAGCCCCAGCATTTT.

This chain connects TRBV20-1 to TRBJ1-3; D uncertain. Per germline, CDR1 DFQATT and CDR2 SNEGSKA (reference sequence). The length of the CDR3 is 11 residues. V lost 6 bases, J lost 0 bases, and 3 bases lay in between. The CDR3 DNA reads TGCAGTGCCAACTCTGGAAACACCATATATTTT. This sequence encodes CSANSGNTIYF.

The genes are TRBV9 and TRBJ2-3, with TRBD2 identical over 9 bases. The CDR3 loop spans 16 amino acids. Trimming took 2 bases from V and 0 from J; bases not matched to a gene: 4. In germline, CDR1 is SGDLS, CDR2 YYNGEE. CDR3 coding DNA: TGTGCCAGCAGCGTCCTTAGCGGGAGAAGCACAGATACGCAGTATTTT. It is translated as CASSVLSGRSTDTQYF.

This clone was seen repeatedly, ten times or more. The V and J genes are TRBV6-4 and TRBJ2-7, with 9 nucleotides matching TRBD2. Looked up from germline, CDR1 is MRHNA and CDR2 is SNTAGT. The CDR3 has 16 residues. The V and J ends lost 7 bases and 0 bases, in that order; junction bases with no gene match: 10. Here the CDR3 reads CASIPGLASLSYEQYF. The CDR3, as DNA: TGTGCCAGCATTCCCGGACTAGCGTCTCTCTCCTACGAGCAGTACTTC.

This clone is classed as medium-sized. The rearrangement joins TRBV20-1 to TRBJ2-2; D perhaps matches TRBD1 (5 bases). The CDR3 loop spans 15 amino acids. Germline V gene data show CDR1 as DFQATT and CDR2 as SNEGSKA (reference sequence). V was cut by 3 bases and J by 4 bases, with 15 bases left in between. CDR3 sequence: CSASRQGASTGELFF. The CDR3 DNA reads as TGCAGTGCTAGTAGGCAGGGCGCGAGCACCGGGGAGCTGTTTTTT.

In its sample, this clone was seen many times. The CDR3 DNA reads TGTGCCAGCAGCCAATTACGGGGCCAGAGCGAGCAGTACTTC. Its protein product is CASSQLRGQSEQYF. The gene calls are TRBV3-1 and TRBJ2-7; TRBD1 or TRBD2 may be the D gene (5 bases each). Germline CDR1 reads LGHDT; CDR2 reads YNNKEL (reference sequence). This CDR3 region has 14 residues. V was cut by 2 bases and J by 6 bases, with 14 bases left in between.

The V and J genes are TRBV11-2 and TRBJ2-3; 7 bases are shared with TRBD2. CDR1 is SGHAT and CDR2 is FQNNGV in the germline V gene. The CDR3 length is 19 residues. The V segment lost 2 bases and the J segment 3 bases; nucleotides outside the gene matches: 17. The CDR3 loop is CASSLFPRTSVMETDTQYF. CDR3 nucleotide sequence: TGTGCCAGCAGCTTATTTCCCCGTACTAGCGTTATGGAAACAGATACGCAGTATTTT.